This TCR beta chain stems from a study of T cells in narcolepsy. Study at large: Healthy controls were enrolled alongside patients with narcolepsy type 1 or type 2. General study results and limits: Same-patient CSF and blood CD4+ T cell clonotypes included HCRT-specific and TRIB2-specific autoreactive ones. Autoreactive clone sequences were missing from some blood memory CD4+ repertoires. Reportedly, autoreactive clonotypes were serially detected in patients' blood but not controls'.

The germline V and J ends were trimmed by 2 bases and 6 bases, with 14 bases remaining between them. Germline assignment: CDR1 LNHDA and CDR2 SQIVND (reference sequence). The CDR3 sequence is 15 residues long. Regarding this clone: Antigen specificity is unknown.

TCRdb keeps only in-frame clones here, not all; method: immunoSEQ multiplex PCR. The sample has about 13,000 clones; about 89% are singletons. The receptor's source is a human donor with narcolepsy. V is TRBV19 and J is TRBJ2-1; D remains unclear. The source material was CD45RA- memory CD4+ T cells from PBMCs. CDR3 DNA sequence: TGTGCCAGTAGTATACAGGAACAGCCCCTCAATGAGCAGTTCTTC. Protein product: CASSIQEQPLNEQFF.